A single TCR beta chain is shown here with its context. The antigen is not known. This sample was included in a study of cytomegalovirus exposure and HLA in healthy donors. Findings of the study overall: TCR sequences were mostly rare, though some public TCRs occurred in many donors. The CMV antigen specificity of a few CMV-associated chains was confirmed through in vitro analysis. 164 TCR beta chains were listed as cytomegalovirus-associated.

The V gene's germline CDR1 is SGHNT and CDR2 YENEEA. The CDR3 consists of 13 residues. The V end lost 5 bases, the J end lost 5 bases, and 12 bases lay between the germline ends. Sequenced by immunoSEQ multiplex PCR; TCRdb stores in-frame clones only, minus some. Among 100,000 to 150,000 clones listed, 89% were seen once. This clonotype originated in a woman younger than 35 in good health and CMV-seronegative. Sequenced material: PBMCs. The V and J genes are TRBV11-3 and TRBJ1-1; maybe TRBD1 (5 bases). This chain's CDR3 is CASSPARGTEAFF. CDR3 nucleotides: TGTGCCAGCAGCCCAGCCCGGGGGACTGAAGCTTTCTTT.